A single sample gave rise to the 20 T cell receptor beta chains below, sequenced in a study of early T cells in non-severe SARS-CoV-2 infection. TCRdb used MiXCR to reprocess the 5' RACE reads, holding one entry per CDR3 protein. The sample records tens of thousands of distinct CDR3 sequences, about 6% being singletons. Here the sequenced sample was whole blood, taken at baseline. The receptors shown here come from an adult who was a healthcare worker with PCR-confirmed SARS-CoV-2 infection or an uninfected control (not recorded which).

The J gene is TRBJ2-5, the V gene TRBV20-1, with D unclear. The CDR3 is 14 amino acids. From germline, CDR1 is DFQATT and CDR2 SNEGSKA (reference sequence). V lost 0 bases and J lost 3, with 11 bases in between. CDR3 sequence reads: CSARDFGFKETQYF. The CDR3 DNA reads as TGCAGTGCTAGAGACTTCGGCTTCAAAGAGACCCAGTACTTC.

This clonotype occurred many times. The chain joins TRBV9 to TRBJ2-1; 8 positions agree with TRBD2. Germline V gene sequence: CDR1 SGDLS, CDR2 YYNGEE. CDR3 length: 16 amino acids. The ends lost 1 base at V and 8 bases at J; junction bases unmatched: 11. CDR3 loop: CASSVSGTSRAHEQFF. In nucleotides, the CDR3 is TGTGCCAGCAGCGTATCCGGGACTAGTCGTGCTCATGAGCAGTTCTTC.

In its sample, this clonotype was seen a few times. The chain combines TRBV6-2 or TRBV6-3 with TRBJ1-1, with 7 nucleotides matching TRBD1. Trimming took 6 bases from V and 11 from J; bases not matched to a gene: 9. The CDR3 is 12 residues long. Germline CDR1 and CDR2: MNHEY and SVGEGT. The DNA of the CDR3 is TGTGCCAGCAGGAGTAATACAGGGGACGCTTTCTTT. It is translated as CASRSNTGDAFF.

In this sample, this clonotype turned up many times. The V call is TRBV18, the J call TRBJ2-5; a possible D gene is TRBD1 (5 bases). Between the trimmed V and J ends, which lost 3 bases and 5 bases, there was a span of 13 bases. Germline V gene lookup returns CDR1 KGHSH and CDR2 LQKENI. CDR3 length: 14 amino acids. CDR3 in amino acids: CASSPTALDETQYF. CDR3 in DNA: TGTGCCAGCTCACCGACAGCGCTAGACGAGACCCAGTACTTC. Looking up the rest from reference TRBV18 and TRBJ2-5 gives the full variable domain: NAGVMQNPRHLVRRRGQEARLRCSPMKGHSHVYWYRQLPEEGLKFMVYLQKENIIDESGMPKERFSAEFPKEGPSILRIQQVVRGDSAAYFCASSPTALDETQYFGPGTRLLVL.

This clonotype was recorded many times. This chain joins TRBV20-1 and TRBJ2-3, with 12 bases fitting TRBD2. This CDR3 is 15 amino acids long. Germline CDR1 is DFQATT and CDR2 is SNEGSKA (reference sequence). Losses at the gene ends were 2 bases for V and 1 base for J; bases not matched to a gene: 1. DNA of the CDR3: TGCAGTGCTAGACCTAGCGGGAGGGGCACAGATACGCAGTATTTT. Translated: CSARPSGRGTDTQYF.

This clonotype appeared many times. This chain connects TRBV13 to TRBJ1-1; 7 positions match TRBD1. Germline lookup yields CDR1 PRHDT and CDR2 FYEKMQ (reference sequence). J lost 8 bases, V lost 2 bases, and 14 bases had no gene match. CDR3 length: 16 amino acids. In nucleotides, the CDR3 is TGTGCCAGCAGCTTACAGTTAGGATGGGGGACAGAAGAAGCTTTCTTT. It yields the protein CASSLQLGWGTEEAFF. Supplemented by reference TRBV13 and TRBJ1-1, the full variable domain reads AAGVIQSPRHLIKEKRETATLKCYPIPRHDTVYWYQQGPGQDPQFLISFYEKMQSDKGSIPDRFSAQQFSDYHSELNMSSLELGDSALYFCASSLQLGWGTEEAFFGQGTRLTVV.

This clonotype was observed many times. The chain combines TRBV11-1 with TRBJ2-1; 7 nucleotides align to TRBD2. Germline loops: CDR1 SGHAT, CDR2 FQDESV (reference sequence). The junction had 2 bases not matched to a gene; V was cut back by 8 bases and J by 4 bases. The CDR3 is 12 residues long. DNA for the CDR3: TGTGCCAGCGAGCGGGAATACAATGAGCAGTTCTTC. Translation: CASEREYNEQFF.

This clonotype was observed a few times. This chain links TRBV4-2 with TRBJ1-4; no clear D gene. This CDR3 has 15 residues. V was shortened by 0 bases and J by 8 bases, with 13 bases between the two germline ends. Germline values: CDR1 LGHNA, CDR2 YNFKEQ. CDR3: CASSQDLGPPEKLFF. The CDR3 nucleotides are TGTGCCAGCAGCCAAGATCTTGGGCCCCCAGAAAAACTGTTTTTT.

This clonotype was detected many times. The chain recombines TRBV2 with TRBJ2-7; D is perhaps TRBD1 (5 bases). This CDR3 comprises 14 residues. CDR1 is SNHLY and CDR2 is FYNNEI in the germline V gene. Trimming left V 5 bases short and J 2 bases short, with 13 bases between. CDR3 loop: CASSTDRTTYEQYF. The CDR3 DNA reads TGTGCCAGCAGTACCGACAGAACTACCTACGAGCAGTACTTC.

Ten or more counts support this clonotype. Compared with germline, one end of the junction differs, possibly owing to a read error. The gene calls are TRBV6-1 and TRBJ1-2; 7 nucleotides agree with TRBD1. Germline V CDR1 and CDR2: MNHNS, SASEGT. This CDR3 region has 14 residues. CDR3 bases: TGTGCCAGCAGGGAAGACAGGGAAGACTATGGCTACACCTTC. It is translated as CASREDREDYGYTF.

This clonotype was counted ten times or more. The gene calls are TRBV6-2 or TRBV6-3 and TRBJ2-7; 8 nucleotides line up with TRBD1. This CDR3 has 16 amino acids. V shed 5 bases and J 6 bases; nucleotides not matched to a gene: 15. Germline loops: CDR1 MNHEY, CDR2 SVGEGT. Written as DNA, the CDR3 is TGTGCCAGCAGTACCCCCCGGACAGGGCAAATGCTCGAGCAGTACTTC. Encoded protein: CASSTPRTGQMLEQYF.

This clonotype has only a few counts. This sequence joins TRBV12-3 or TRBV12-4 and TRBJ2-7; 8 nucleotides align to TRBD2. The CDR3 has 14 residues. The V gene end was trimmed by 6 bases and the J gene end by 6 bases; junction bases not matched to a gene: 10. Here the CDR3 reads CASSPPGRAGEQYF. CDR3 DNA: TGTGCCAGCAGCCCCCCCGGGAGGGCGGGCGAGCAGTACTTC.

This clonotype appeared many times. The chain joins TRBV27 to TRBJ2-1, with 7 bases identical to TRBD2. J was trimmed by 1 base and V by 8 bases; bases with no gene match: 11. The CDR3 length is 16 residues. Germline V gene lookup returns CDR1 MNHEY and CDR2 SMNVEV (reference sequence). CDR3 DNA sequence: TGTGCCAGCCGTAACCCCCTAGCGGCGTCCTACAATGAGCAGTTCTTC. As protein: CASRNPLAASYNEQFF.

This clonotype was seen ten or more times. The J gene is TRBJ1-6, the V gene TRBV3-1; D may be TRBD1 (5 bases). CDR3 length: 14 residues. V was cut by 4 bases and J by 10 bases, with 14 bases left in between. Germline V gene data show CDR1 as LGHDT and CDR2 as YNNKEL (reference sequence). Here the CDR3 DNA reads TGTGCCAGCAGCCTCCCCCTGCAGGGCTCACCCCTCCACTTT. Its protein is CASSLPLQGSPLHF. The full variable domain, with the rest looked up from reference TRBV3-1 and TRBJ1-6, is DTAVSQTPKYLVTQMGNDKSIKCEQNLGHDTMYWYKQDSKKFLKIMFSYNNKELIINETVPNRFSPKSPDKAHLNLHINSLELGDSAVYFCASSLPLQGSPLHFGNGTRLTVT.

The chain employs TRBV28 and TRBJ1-1, with D perhaps TRBD1 (6 bases). Germline V gives CDR1 MDHEN, CDR2 SYDVKM. There are 13 residues in the CDR3. Between the trimmed V and J ends, which lost 6 bases and 8 bases, there was a span of 16 bases. The CDR3 is CASSRPGGGEAFF. The CDR3 region has the DNA TGTGCCAGCAGCCGTCCCGGGGGGGGCGAAGCTTTCTTT.

This clonotype has only a few counts. The J gene is TRBJ1-2, the V gene TRBV9, with 10 bases that match TRBD1. V lost 4 bases to trimming and J lost 6 bases; unmatched junction nucleotides: 3. The CDR3 is 13 amino acids. CDR1 is SGDLS and CDR2 is YYNGEE in the germline V gene. This CDR3 is CASSQDRGDGYTF. CDR3 bases: TGTGCCAGCAGCCAGGACAGGGGGGATGGCTACACCTTC.

There are many counts of this clonotype. The chain links TRBV20-1 to TRBJ2-7; D is uncertain. CDR1 DFQATT and CDR2 SNEGSKA come from the germline V gene (reference sequence). This CDR3 spans 12 amino acids. Trimming shortened V by 6 bases and J by 3 bases, and 12 bases separated the two germline ends. CDR3 DNA: TGCAGTGCCCATGGTCCCAACTACGAGCAGTACTTC. Translation gives CSAHGPNYEQYF.

V and J are TRBV20-1 and TRBJ2-2; TRBD1 matches 9 bases. From germline, CDR1 is DFQATT and CDR2 SNEGSKA (reference sequence). The CDR3 spans 15 residues. V dropped 3 bases and J dropped 1; count of bases not matched to a gene: 3. This chain's CDR3 is CSASGTGWNTGELFF. CDR3 in DNA: TGCAGTGCTAGTGGGACAGGGTGGAACACCGGGGAGCTGTTTTTT.

This chain uses TRBV11-3 with TRBJ2-3; 9 bases map to TRBD2. CDR3 length equals 16 residues. V dropped 3 bases and J dropped 6; count of bases not matched to a gene: 10. The V gene's germline CDR1 is SGHNT and CDR2 YENEEA. DNA for the CDR3: TGTGCCAGCAGCTTCTATAGCGGGAGTGGACCGGATACGCAGTATTTT. Protein: CASSFYSGSGPDTQYF.

The V and J genes are TRBV15 and TRBJ2-5; D unclear. The CDR3 covers 14 residues. CDR1 and CDR2 (germline): LNHNV, YYDKDF (reference sequence). The V gene lost 1 base and the J gene lost 2 bases, with 8 bases spanning the gap. The CDR3 here is CATSRGSTQETQYF. The CDR3, as DNA: TGTGCCACCAGCAGAGGCAGTACACAAGAGACCCAGTACTTC.